Shown below are 30 T cell receptor beta chains from a single sample sequenced in a study of blood T cells in healthy people across ages. A second PCR of 7 to 11 cycles used a sample-barcoded 5' primer and a J-beta primer mix. One entry per CDR3 protein, called by TCRdb with MiXCR from the 5' RACE reads. The profile shows about 1.7 million distinct CDR3 sequences, approximately 30% of them singletons. The specimen sequenced was blood. The receptors derive from a woman aged 25 to 39 in good health.

As for this clonotype: This may be a read error, as it is one base from a much larger clone. This chain uses TRBV15 with TRBJ2-4; TRBD1 agrees at 9 bases. V shed 0 bases, J shed 15 bases, and the junction held 12 bases outside the gene matches. The germline CDR1 and CDR2 sequences are LNHNV and YYDKDF (reference sequence). The CDR3 runs to 15 residues. CDR3 protein: CATSREGQGFYERYF. In DNA form, the CDR3 reads TGTGCCACCAGCAGAGAGGGACAGGGTTTTTACGAGCGGTACTTC.

This clonotype was counted only a few times. V gene TRBV9 combines with J gene TRBJ2-1; D perhaps matches TRBD1 (6 bases). Germline V gene sequence: CDR1 SGDLS, CDR2 YYNGEE. Trimming pared 1 base from V and 9 bases from J, leaving 17 bases between. The CDR3 sequence is 15 residues long. The CDR3 sequence: CASSVLGQGWTEQFF. In DNA, the CDR3 is TGTGCCAGCAGCGTACTGGGACAAGGGTGGACTGAGCAGTTCTTC.

The rearrangement joins TRBV20-1 to TRBJ2-5; TRBD2 matches at 9 bases. The CDR3 is 14 residues long. Trimming cost V 4 bases and J 11 bases; bases outside gene matches: 14. Germline lookup yields CDR1 DFQATT and CDR2 SNEGSKA (reference sequence). The CDR3 coding sequence is TGCAGTGCTAAGGCGGGGGGGCCCAAGAATGAGCAGTACTTC. This sequence encodes CSAKAGGPKNEQYF.

This chain connects TRBV12-5 to TRBJ2-7; TRBD1 aligns across 12 bases. The DNA matches TRBJ2-5 better at its end, which makes the J call doubtful. This CDR3 region has 17 residues. The germline CDR1 and CDR2 sequences are LGHNT and FRNRAP. The CDR3 DNA reads TGTGCTAGTGGCTCGACTAACCGGGACAGGGGGCGGGAGACCCAGTACTTC. It codes for CASGSTNRDRGRETQYF.

This chain joins TRBV7-2 and TRBJ2-7, with D possibly matching TRBD2 (6 bases). Trimming stripped 4 bases from V and 3 bases from J, with 13 bases between. This CDR3 has 14 amino acids. CDR1 is SGHTA, CDR2 FQGNSA, per germline. The CDR3 nucleotides are TGTGCCAGCAGCTCGTCGGGACTCCTCTACGAGCAGTACTTC. Translation: CASSSSGLLYEQYF. The whole variable domain, filled in from reference TRBV7-2 and TRBJ2-7, reads GAGVSQSPSNKVTEKGKDVELRCDPISGHTALYWYRQSLGQGLEFLIYFQGNSAPDKSGLPSDRFSAERTGGSVSTLTIQRTQQEDSAVYLCASSSSGLLYEQYFGPGTRLTVT.

In regard to this clonotype: One end of the junction varies from germline; a read error may be responsible. V is TRBV6-1 and J is TRBJ1-2; 7 positions agree with TRBD1. This CDR3 comprises 11 residues. CDR1 and CDR2 (germline): MNHNS, SASEGT. In DNA form, the CDR3 reads TGTGCCAGCGTCGACAGGGCTGGCTACGCCTTC. It is translated as CASVDRAGYAF.

CDR3 sequence reads: CASSLAVSRDTQYF. The CDR3 DNA sequence: TGTGCCAGCAGCTTAGCGGTTAGTCGGGATACGCAGTATTTT. This rearrangement joins TRBV11-2 to TRBJ2-3, with D unresolved. Trimming cost V 1 base and J 6 bases, with 11 bases left between them. The germline V gene has CDR1 SGHAT and CDR2 FQNNGV. This CDR3 is built from 14 residues.

This clonotype showed up just a few times. This chain uses TRBV14 with TRBJ1-1; D ambiguous. The CDR3 sequence is 15 residues long. CDR1 and CDR2 (germline): SGHDN, FVKESK. Deletions cut 4 bases from V and 1 base from J, with 13 bases between. Here the CDR3 DNA reads TGTGCCAGCAGCCTCTTCAAACTACCGAACACTGAAGCTTTCTTT. It yields the protein CASSLFKLPNTEAFF.

This rearrangement joins TRBV20-1 to TRBJ1-4, with D possibly matching TRBD1 (5 bases). The V end lost 2 bases, the J end lost 2 bases, and 12 bases lay between the germline ends. CDR3 length equals 15 residues. CDR1 and CDR2 from the germline V gene are DFQATT and SNEGSKA (reference sequence). The CDR3 loop reads CSARTTPGTNEKLFF. CDR3 in DNA: TGCAGTGCTAGAACAACCCCAGGGACTAATGAAAAACTGTTTTTT.

The V and J genes are TRBV15 and TRBJ2-2; the D is unclear. The germline CDR1 and CDR2 sequences are LNHNV and YYDKDF (reference sequence). The CDR3 consists of 15 residues. Trimming left V 0 bases short and J 6 bases short, with 11 bases between. The CDR3 DNA sequence: TGTGCCACCAGCAGAGATCGGTCAGCGTCCGGGGAGCTGTTTTTT. Translating gives CATSRDRSASGELFF.

This clonotype was counted ten times or more. The chain couples TRBV5-1 to TRBJ1-2; D remains ambiguous. CDR1 is SGHRS and CDR2 is YFSETQ in the germline V gene. This CDR3 spans 13 amino acids. The V end lost 4 bases, the J end lost 8 bases, and 15 bases lay between the germline ends. The CDR3 here is CASSQGAGGGYTF. The DNA of the CDR3 is TGCGCCAGCAGCCAAGGAGCAGGTGGGGGCTACACCTTC.

This rearrangement joins TRBV30 to TRBJ1-1; D is unresolved. V was clipped by 0 bases and J by 3 bases, with 8 bases between them. The CDR3 totals 13 residues. Germline V gene data show CDR1 as GTSNPN and CDR2 as SVGIG (reference sequence). The CDR3 region is CAWSVSVYTEAFF. The CDR3 nucleotides read TGTGCCTGGAGTGTATCTGTCTACACTGAAGCTTTCTTT.

A single count supports this clonotype. Given a much more abundant clone one base away, this may be a read error. The gene calls are TRBV12-3 or TRBV12-4 and TRBJ2-5; tentatively, D is TRBD1 or TRBD2 (6 bases each). The DNA end lines up better with TRBJ2-7; the J call may be wrong. This CDR3 has 14 amino acids. CDR3 sequence reads: CAGSTAEGGYEQYF. The CDR3 nucleotides read TGTGCCGGCAGCACCGCGGAGGGGGGCTACGAGCAGTACTTC.

This clonotype was recorded at least ten times. The chain carries TRBV29-1 and TRBJ2-3; weak D call: TRBD1 (6 bases). This CDR3 spans 13 amino acids. Germline values: CDR1 SQVTM, CDR2 ANQGSEA. Trimming took off 6 bases at V and 2 bases at J, with 12 bases between the two ends. This chain's CDR3 is CSVHREITDTQYF. Here the CDR3 DNA reads TGCAGCGTACACAGGGAAATCACAGATACGCAGTATTTT.

This rearrangement joins TRBV20-1 to TRBJ2-5; no reliable D call. This CDR3 contains 14 residues. Trimming stripped 6 bases from V and 3 bases from J, with 17 bases between. Germline loops: CDR1 DFQATT, CDR2 SNEGSKA (reference sequence). CDR3 bases: TGCAGTGCCACCCCCTGGGCTGAAGAAGAGACCCAGTACTTC. It encodes CSATPWAEEETQYF.

This clonotype turned up a few times. The rearrangement links TRBV4-2 to TRBJ2-7, with 15 positions matching TRBD2. J lost 0 bases, V lost 4 bases, and 10 bases had no gene match. Looked up from germline, CDR1 is LGHNA and CDR2 is YNFKEQ. This CDR3 is built from 19 residues. As DNA, the CDR3 is TGTGCCAGCAGCCGAACGGCCGGGACTAGCGGGGGGTCCTCCTACGAGCAGTACTTC. This translates into CASSRTAGTSGGSSYEQYF.

This clonotype was recorded a few times. The V call is TRBV7-2, the J call TRBJ2-7; D is unresolved. The CDR3 loop spans 14 amino acids. The ends were cut back, 4 bases at V and 0 bases at J, with 10 bases in the middle. The germline CDR1 and CDR2 sequences are SGHTA and FQGNSA. As DNA, the CDR3 is TGTGCCAGCAGCTCGGGTGACTTCTCCTACGAGCAGTACTTC. Translated: CASSSGDFSYEQYF.

Only a few counts were recorded for this clonotype. This chain uses TRBV7-9 with TRBJ2-7; D may correspond to TRBD1 or TRBD2 (7 bases each). Germline lookup yields CDR1 SEHNR and CDR2 FQNEAQ (reference sequence). CDR3 size: 11 residues. The ends were cut back, 5 bases at V and 12 bases at J, with 14 bases in the middle. Here the CDR3 DNA reads TGTGCCAGCAGCCAGGGGGGGGTGTCGTACTTC. Its protein is CASSQGGVSYF.

This clonotype was recorded a few times. This sequence joins TRBV25-1 and TRBJ2-5; D unclear. The CDR3 sequence is 16 residues long. The germline CDR1 and CDR2 sequences are MGHDK and SYGVNS. The germline V and J ends were trimmed by 0 bases and 3 bases, with 14 bases remaining between them. The CDR3 DNA reads TGTGCCAGCAGTGAATATGAGAGGTCCGGCGAAGAGACCCAGTACTTC. Its protein is CASSEYERSGEETQYF.

This clonotype was counted at least ten times. The V and J genes are TRBV5-1 and TRBJ2-5, with D possibly being TRBD1 (5 bases). This CDR3 has 14 residues. V was pared by 0 bases and J by 1 base, with 7 bases between. The germline V gene encodes CDR1 SGHRS and CDR2 YFSETQ. CDR3 amino acids: CASSLGTRQETQYF. The CDR3 DNA follows: TGCGCCAGCAGCTTGGGGACACGCCAAGAGACCCAGTACTTC.

This clonotype was detected a few times. This chain joins TRBV5-1 and TRBJ1-2; a possible D gene is TRBD1 (6 bases). The CDR3 contains 17 residues. Germline V lookup: CDR1 SGHRS, CDR2 YFSETQ. The ends were cut back, 3 bases at V and 4 bases at J, with 22 bases in the middle. The CDR3: CASSYGQRQGSVYGYTF. The CDR3 DNA reads as TGCGCCAGCAGCTACGGACAGCGGCAGGGGTCCGTCTATGGCTACACCTTC.

This clonotype was counted between two and nine times. This sequence joins TRBV29-1 and TRBJ2-3, with 8 bases fitting TRBD1. This CDR3 region has 15 residues. V lost 0 bases to trimming and J lost 5 bases; unmatched junction nucleotides: 7. Germline lookup yields CDR1 SQVTM and CDR2 ANQGSEA. CDR3 amino acids: CSVEDHGTGRDTQYF. The CDR3 region has the DNA TGCAGCGTTGAAGATCATGGGACAGGTAGAGATACGCAGTATTTT.

There are many counts of this clonotype. The genes are TRBV20-1 and TRBJ2-1; 8 bases map to TRBD2. This CDR3 is 13 amino acids long. CDR1 and CDR2 from the germline V gene are DFQATT and SNEGSKA (reference sequence). V was pared by 6 bases and J by 8 bases, with 9 bases of the junction left unmatched. CDR3 nucleotide sequence: TGCAGTGCGTATTCACCAGCGGGAGATGAGCAGTTCTTC. Its protein is CSAYSPAGDEQFF.

A note on this clonotype: Because it lacks the conserved phenylalanine or tryptophan at the end, this CDR3 is likely a read error. The chain recombines TRBV5-1 with TRBJ1-5, with 7 positions matching TRBD1. The length of the CDR3 is 13 residues. The germline CDR1 and CDR2 sequences are SGHRS and YFSETQ. Unmatched junction bases numbered 7, after V lost 4 bases and J lost 9 bases. CDR3 amino acids: CASSRDREGPQHC. In nucleotides, the CDR3 is TGCGCCAGCAGCCGCGACAGGGAGGGGCCCCAGCATTGT.

This clonotype came up a few times. This chain links TRBV7-9 with TRBJ2-3; D gene unclear. Trimming cost V 5 bases and J 0 bases, with 15 bases left between them. Germline V gene sequence: CDR1 SEHNR, CDR2 FQNEAQ (reference sequence). This CDR3 comprises 16 residues. The chain's CDR3 is CASSPRGPASTDTQYF. The DNA for the CDR3 is TGTGCCAGCAGCCCTCGCGGTCCCGCTAGCACAGATACGCAGTATTTT.

This chain links TRBV6-2 or TRBV6-3 with TRBJ2-3, with D perhaps TRBD1 (6 bases). The germline V gene encodes CDR1 MNHEY and CDR2 SVGEGT. V lost 2 bases, J lost 6 bases, and 18 bases lay in between. CDR3 length: 16 amino acids. CDR3 sequence reads: CASSYPSRTASDTQYF. The CDR3, as DNA: TGTGCCAGCAGTTACCCTAGCCGGACAGCGAGCGATACGCAGTATTTT.

This clonotype was seen only a few times. This chain joins TRBV20-1 and TRBJ2-2; a weak D match, TRBD2 (5 bases). This CDR3 spans 15 amino acids. V gave up 0 bases and J gave up 4 bases, with 12 bases separating them. The germline V gene has CDR1 DFQATT and CDR2 SNEGSKA (reference sequence). CDR3 DNA sequence: TGCAGTGCTAGAGATCCGAGGGTTGTCACCGGGGAGCTGTTTTTT. Its translation: CSARDPRVVTGELFF.

V is TRBV20-1 and J is TRBJ1-2; possible D gene TRBD1, 6 bases. V was shortened by 6 bases and J by 2 bases, with 19 bases between the two germline ends. The CDR3 runs to 15 residues. Germline-derived CDR1 and CDR2 are DFQATT and SNEGSKA (reference sequence). The CDR3 region has the DNA TGCAGTGCCCATTTAGGGGGGAGGGACAACTATGGCTACACCTTC. Translated: CSAHLGGRDNYGYTF.

The chain joins TRBV10-3 to TRBJ1-2, with 7 bases matching TRBD1. This CDR3 is 12 amino acids long. V shed 10 bases and J 8 bases; nucleotides not matched to a gene: 10. Germline V gives CDR1 ENHRY, CDR2 SYGVKD. The CDR3 region has the DNA TGTGCCACAGAGGGACAGTCGGACGGCTACACCTTC. It translates to CATEGQSDGYTF.

The sample holds many counts of this clonotype. J is TRBJ2-1 and V is TRBV10-1; TRBD2 matches at 12 bases. Germline V gives CDR1 WNHNN, CDR2 SYGVQD (reference sequence). The J segment lost 6 bases and the V segment lost 2 bases, leaving 11 bases of the junction unmatched. The CDR3 length is 18 residues. The CDR3 spells CASSEPRLAGVTSNEQFF. DNA for the CDR3: TGCGCCAGCAGTGAGCCCCGACTAGCGGGAGTAACGAGCAATGAGCAGTTCTTC.